The rows below give T cell receptor beta chains drawn from one sample of a study of blood T cell repertoires in COVID-19. TCRdb keeps only in-frame clones here, not all; method: immunoSEQ multiplex PCR. This sample yields some 300,000 clones, of which around 87% are seen a single time; about 1% belongs to the top ten. Sequencing was carried out using peripheral blood. The receptors were gathered from a woman aged 40 to 50 with COVID-19, enrolled during active disease. CDR3s include the opening cysteine and the closing phenylalanine or tryptophan. A D gene is named only where the DNA matches it firmly. Clone size is shown for a subset of rows, as once, few, many or a class of expanded clone.

-	TRBV28	TRBJ2-1	-	TGTGCCAGCAGTCAACCAGGGGACAATGAGCAGTTCTTC	CASSQPGDNEQFF
TRBD2	TRBV29-1	TRBJ2-5	-	TGCAGCGTCCCTGGGACTAGCGGGAGGAGAGAGACCCAGTACTTC	CSVPGTSGRRETQYF
TRBD1	TRBV9	TRBJ1-2	-	TGTGCCAGCAGCGTAGAGGGGGACAGGGTGGGGTATGGCTACACCTTC	CASSVEGDRVGYGYTF
-	TRBV28	TRBJ1-5	-	TGTGCCAGCAGTTCGGGCGACAGAGGCAATCAGCCCCAGCATTTT	CASSSGDRGNQPQHF
-	TRBV5-1	TRBJ2-7	once	TGCGCCAGCAGCTTGGGGCAGGGGATCGTCTACGAGCAGTACTTC	CASSLGQGIVYEQYF
TRBD2	TRBV11-2	TRBJ2-1	-	TGTGCCAGCGGGACTAGATACAATGAGCAGTTCTTC	CASGTRYNEQFF
TRBD2	TRBV5-1	TRBJ2-3	-	TGCGCCAGCAGCTTGATCGGCCCGGGGAGGGGCAGCACAGATACGCAGTATTTT	CASSLIGPGRGSTDTQYF
TRBD2	TRBV4-2	TRBJ2-3	-	TGTGCCAGCAGCTTAAACCGGGGGGGCACAGATACGCAGTATTTT	CASSLNRGGTDTQYF
-	TRBV7-9	TRBJ2-4	-	TGTGCCAGCAGCTTAGGGCAGGGCCTAGCCAAAAACATTCAGTACTTC	CASSLGQGLAKNIQYF
-	TRBV19	TRBJ2-1	-	TGTGCCAGTGGGCTATGGCCCCCAGGTGACAATGAGCAGTTCTTC	CASGLWPPGDNEQFF
-	TRBV11-2	TRBJ2-2	-	TGTGCCAGCAGCTTGGACAGGAACACCGGGGAGCTGTTTTTT	CASSLDRNTGELFF
TRBD2	TRBV24-1	TRBJ2-1	-	TGTGCCACCCCTCGACTAGCGGGGAATGAGCAGTTCTTC	CATPRLAGNEQFF
-	TRBV5-1	TRBJ1-6	few	TGCGCCAGCAGCATTGGGACACCCGGTGTCGGATCTCCACCCCTCCACTTT	CASSIGTPGVGSPPLHF
TRBD1	TRBV5-1	TRBJ1-2	-	TGCGCCAGCAGAACGGGACAGGGGGCAGGTGGCTACACCTTC	CASRTGQGAGGYTF
-	TRBV19	TRBJ1-1	-	TGTGCCGGATATCGGGGTGTATACACTGAAGCTTTCTTT	CAGYRGVYTEAFF
TRBD2	TRBV4-3	TRBJ2-5	-	TGCGCCAGCAGCCGGGCGGGAGCAGGAGAGACCCAGTACTTC	CASSRAGAGETQYF
-	TRBV19	TRBJ1-2	-	TGTGCCAGTAGTATGGGGAACCGACAGACTGGCTACACCTTC	CASSMGNRQTGYTF
TRBD1	TRBV27	TRBJ1-2	-	TGTGCCAGCAGTTCGACAGGGGGCGTTGGCTACACCTTC	CASSSTGGVGYTF
-	TRBV5-4	TRBJ1-1	-	TGTGCCAGCAGCTTGGGGCAGGTAGATACTGAAGCTTTCTTT	CASSLGQVDTEAFF
TRBD1	TRBV4-2	TRBJ2-1	-	TGTGCCAGCAGCCAAGAGGGAGACAGGGGCTACAATGAGCAGTTCTTC	CASSQEGDRGYNEQFF
-	TRBV28	TRBJ1-2	-	TGTGCCAGCAGTTTCTGGGAGGGGGGCTACACCTTC	CASSFWEGGYTF
-	TRBV27	TRBJ2-6	-	TGTGCCAGCAGTGCACTCAACTCTGGGGCCAACGTCCTGACTTTC	CASSALNSGANVLTF